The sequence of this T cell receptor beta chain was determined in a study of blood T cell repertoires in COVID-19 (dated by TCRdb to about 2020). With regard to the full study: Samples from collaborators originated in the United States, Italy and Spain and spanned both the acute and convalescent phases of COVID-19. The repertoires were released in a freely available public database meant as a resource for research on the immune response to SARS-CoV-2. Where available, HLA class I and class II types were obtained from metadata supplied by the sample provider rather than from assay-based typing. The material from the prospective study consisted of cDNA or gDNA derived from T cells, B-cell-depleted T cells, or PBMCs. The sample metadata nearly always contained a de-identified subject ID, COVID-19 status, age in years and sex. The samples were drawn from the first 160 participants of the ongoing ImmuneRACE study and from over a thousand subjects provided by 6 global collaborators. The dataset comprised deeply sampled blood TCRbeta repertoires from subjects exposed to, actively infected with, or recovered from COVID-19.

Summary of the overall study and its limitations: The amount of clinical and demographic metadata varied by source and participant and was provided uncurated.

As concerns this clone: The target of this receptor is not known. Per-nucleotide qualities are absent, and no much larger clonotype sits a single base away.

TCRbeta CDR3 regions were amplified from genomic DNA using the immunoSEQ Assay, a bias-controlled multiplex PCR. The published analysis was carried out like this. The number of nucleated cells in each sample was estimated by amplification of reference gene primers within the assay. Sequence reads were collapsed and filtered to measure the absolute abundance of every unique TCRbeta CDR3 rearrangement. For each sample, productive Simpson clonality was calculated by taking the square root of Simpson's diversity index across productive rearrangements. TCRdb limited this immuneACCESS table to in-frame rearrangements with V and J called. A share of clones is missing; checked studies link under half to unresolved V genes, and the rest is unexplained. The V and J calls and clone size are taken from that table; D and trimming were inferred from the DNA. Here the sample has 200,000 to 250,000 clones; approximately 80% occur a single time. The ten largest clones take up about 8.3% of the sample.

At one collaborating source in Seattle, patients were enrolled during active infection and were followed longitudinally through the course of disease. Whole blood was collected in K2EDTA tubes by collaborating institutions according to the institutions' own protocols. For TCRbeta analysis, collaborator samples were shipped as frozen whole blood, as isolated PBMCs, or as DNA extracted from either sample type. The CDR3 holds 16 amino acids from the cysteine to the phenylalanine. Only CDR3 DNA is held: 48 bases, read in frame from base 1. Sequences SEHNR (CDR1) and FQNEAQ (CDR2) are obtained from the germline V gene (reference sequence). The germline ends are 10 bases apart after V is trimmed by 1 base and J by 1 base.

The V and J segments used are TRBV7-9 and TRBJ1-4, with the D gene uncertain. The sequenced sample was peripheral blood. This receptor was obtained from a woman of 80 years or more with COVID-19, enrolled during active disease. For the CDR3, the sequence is CASSLVQAETNEKLFF. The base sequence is TGTGCCAGCAGCTTAGTCCAGGCCGAAACTAATGAAAAACTGTTTTTT. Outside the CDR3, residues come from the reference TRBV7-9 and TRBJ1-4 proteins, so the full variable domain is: DTGVSQNPRHKITKRGQNVTFRCDPISEHNRLYWYRQTLGQGPEFLTYFQNEAQLEKSRLLSDRFSAERPKGSFSTLEIQRTEQGDSAMYLCASSLVQAETNEKLFFGSGTQLSVL.